Here is one T cell receptor (beta chain) with its context. The record originates from a study of cytomegalovirus exposure and HLA in healthy donors. Researchers ran the PCR with 60 Vbeta and 13 Jbeta primers. Some clones are missing from TCRdb's copy, which holds only in-frame ones; the method was immunoSEQ multiplex PCR. This sample has fewer than 85,000 clones; around 76% occur once, and the top ten carry less than 6.5%. CDR3 length equals 14 residues. With 6 bases clipped from V and 0 bases from J, the junction kept 7 bases outside the gene matches. Germline-derived CDR1 and CDR2 are SQVTM and ANQGSEA.

The chain joins TRBV29-1 to TRBJ2-5, with TRBD1 matching 7 bases. The specimen was PBMCs. This sequence was found in a young man in good health and CMV-seropositive. CDR3 sequence reads: CSVPGQVNQETQYF. The CDR3 bases are TGCAGCGTACCCGGACAGGTCAACCAAGAGACCCAGTACTTC. Full variable domain (rest looked up from reference TRBV29-1 and TRBJ2-5): SAVISQKPSRDICQRGTSLTIQCQVDSQVTMMFWYRQQPGQSLTLIATANQGSEATYESGFVIDKFPISRPNLTFSTLTVSNMSPEDSSIYLCSVPGQVNQETQYFGPGTRLLVL.